This T cell receptor (beta chain) was documented in a study of T cell changes during pregnancy in multiple sclerosis. The germline CDR1 and CDR2 sequences are MGHRA and YSYEKL. The CDR3 consists of 19 residues. With V trimmed by 1 base and J by 7 bases, 16 bases remained unmatched. Assay used: immunoSEQ multiplex PCR; TCRdb lists only in-frame clones, some missing. This sample has tens of thousands of clones, with about nine tenths found just once. The origin of this receptor is a female donor with multiple sclerosis, enrolled in a pregnancy study. This rearrangement joins TRBV4-1 to TRBJ1-6; TRBD1 matches 7 bases. Sequenced here: peripheral blood, sampled in the second trimester of pregnancy. In DNA, the CDR3 is TGCGCCAGCAGCCAAGGGCGGTTTTCCGGGACAGCCAAAAATTCACCCCTCCACTTT. Translated, it gives CASSQGRFSGTAKNSPLHF.